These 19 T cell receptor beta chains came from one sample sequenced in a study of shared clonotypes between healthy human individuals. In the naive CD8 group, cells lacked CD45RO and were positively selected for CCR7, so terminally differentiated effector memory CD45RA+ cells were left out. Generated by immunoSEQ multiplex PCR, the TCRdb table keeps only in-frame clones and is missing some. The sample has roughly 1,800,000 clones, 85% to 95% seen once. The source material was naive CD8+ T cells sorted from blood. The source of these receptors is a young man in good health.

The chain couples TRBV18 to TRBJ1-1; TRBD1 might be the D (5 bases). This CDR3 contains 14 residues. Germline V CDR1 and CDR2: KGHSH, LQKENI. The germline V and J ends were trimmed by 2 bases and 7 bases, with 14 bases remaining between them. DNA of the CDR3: TGTGCCAGCTCACCAGAAGACAGCATGGTTGAAGCTTTCTTT. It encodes CASSPEDSMVEAFF.

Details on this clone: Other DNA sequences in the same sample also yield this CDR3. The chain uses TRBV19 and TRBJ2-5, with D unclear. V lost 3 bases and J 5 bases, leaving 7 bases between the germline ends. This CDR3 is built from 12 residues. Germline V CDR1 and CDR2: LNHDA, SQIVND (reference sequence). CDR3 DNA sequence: TGTGCCAGTAGTATCGACCGGGAGACCCAGTACTTC. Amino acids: CASSIDRETQYF.

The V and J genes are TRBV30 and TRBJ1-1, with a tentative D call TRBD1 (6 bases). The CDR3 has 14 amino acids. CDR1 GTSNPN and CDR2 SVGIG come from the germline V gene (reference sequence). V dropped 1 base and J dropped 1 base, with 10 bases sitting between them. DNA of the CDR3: TGTGCCTGGAGTGCTAGGGGGGGGAACACTGAAGCTTTCTTT. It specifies CAWSARGGNTEAFF.

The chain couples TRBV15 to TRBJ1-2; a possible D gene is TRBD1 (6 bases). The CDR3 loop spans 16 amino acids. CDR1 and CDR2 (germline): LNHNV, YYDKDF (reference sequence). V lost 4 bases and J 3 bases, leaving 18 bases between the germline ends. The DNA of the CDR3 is TGTGCCACCAGCATCCGACAGGCCGAGGGGTACTATGGCTACACCTTC. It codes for CATSIRQAEGYYGYTF.

In nucleotides, the CDR3 is TGTGCCAGCAGCTTGGACGCACTCTCCTACGAGCAGTACTTC. It codes for CASSLDALSYEQYF. The V and J genes are TRBV5-6 and TRBJ2-7; D is unclear. V was cut by 0 bases and J by 0 bases, with 7 bases left in between. Germline V CDR1 and CDR2: SGHDT, YYEEEE. The CDR3 length is 14 residues.

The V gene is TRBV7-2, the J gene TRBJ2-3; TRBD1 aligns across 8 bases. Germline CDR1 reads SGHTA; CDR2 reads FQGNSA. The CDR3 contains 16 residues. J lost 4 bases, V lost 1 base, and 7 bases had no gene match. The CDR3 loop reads CASSLVTGGIADTQYF. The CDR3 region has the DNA TGTGCCAGCAGCTTAGTAACAGGGGGAATAGCAGATACGCAGTATTTT.

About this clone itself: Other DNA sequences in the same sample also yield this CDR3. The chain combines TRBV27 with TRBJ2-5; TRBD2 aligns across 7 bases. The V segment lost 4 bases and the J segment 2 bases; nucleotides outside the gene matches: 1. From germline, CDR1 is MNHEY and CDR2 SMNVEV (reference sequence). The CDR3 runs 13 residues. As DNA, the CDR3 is TGTGCCAGCAGTTGGGGGGGACAAGAGACCCAGTACTTC. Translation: CASSWGGQETQYF.

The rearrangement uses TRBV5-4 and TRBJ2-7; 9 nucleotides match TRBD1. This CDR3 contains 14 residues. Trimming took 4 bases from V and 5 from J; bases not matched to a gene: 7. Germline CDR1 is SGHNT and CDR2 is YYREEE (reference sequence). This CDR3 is CASSPWDRVHEQYF. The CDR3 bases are TGTGCCAGCAGCCCTTGGGACAGGGTTCACGAGCAGTACTTC.

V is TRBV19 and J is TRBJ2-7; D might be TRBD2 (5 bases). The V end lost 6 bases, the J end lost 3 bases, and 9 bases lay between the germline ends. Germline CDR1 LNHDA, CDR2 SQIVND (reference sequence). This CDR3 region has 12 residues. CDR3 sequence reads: CASRGSGYEQYF. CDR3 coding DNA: TGTGCCAGTAGGGGGAGCGGCTACGAGCAGTACTTC.

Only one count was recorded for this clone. CDR3 protein: CASSPSTGVPRNTIYF. The CDR3, as DNA: TGTGCCAGCAGCCCCTCGACAGGGGTGCCCCGAAACACCATATATTTT. This sequence joins TRBV7-9 and TRBJ1-3, with 8 bases matching TRBD1. The CDR3 length is 16 residues. V lost 5 bases and J lost 5; bases outside the gene matches: 11. CDR1 is SEHNR, CDR2 FQNEAQ, per germline (reference sequence).

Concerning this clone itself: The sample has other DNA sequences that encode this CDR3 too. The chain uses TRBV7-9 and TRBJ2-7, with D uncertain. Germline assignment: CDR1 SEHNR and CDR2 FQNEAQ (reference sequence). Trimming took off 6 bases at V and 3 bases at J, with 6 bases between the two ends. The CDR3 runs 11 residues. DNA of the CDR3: TGTGCCAGCAGTCCAGACTACGAGCAGTACTTC. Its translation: CASSPDYEQYF.

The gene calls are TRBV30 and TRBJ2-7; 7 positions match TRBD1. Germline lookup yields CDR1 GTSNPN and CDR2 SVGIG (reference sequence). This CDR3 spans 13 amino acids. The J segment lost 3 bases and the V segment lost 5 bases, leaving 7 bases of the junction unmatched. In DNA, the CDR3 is TGTGCCTGGTTGAGGACAGGTCACTACGAGCAGTACTTC. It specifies CAWLRTGHYEQYF.

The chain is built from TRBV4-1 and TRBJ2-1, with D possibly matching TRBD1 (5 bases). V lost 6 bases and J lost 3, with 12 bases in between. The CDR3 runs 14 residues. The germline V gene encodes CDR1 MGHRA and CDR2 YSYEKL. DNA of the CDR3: TGCGCCAGCAGTTGGGGCGTCAACTACAATGAGCAGTTCTTC. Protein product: CASSWGVNYNEQFF.

CDR3 protein: CASSTLNTGGAGTEAFF. The CDR3 DNA follows: TGTGCCAGCAGTACCTTAAATACAGGGGGCGCAGGCACTGAAGCTTTCTTT. J is TRBJ1-1 and V is TRBV28, with 9 nucleotides matching TRBD1. CDR3 size: 17 residues. V gave up 5 bases and J gave up 4 bases; unmatched junction bases: 14. Germline V gene data show CDR1 as MDHEN and CDR2 as SYDVKM. Supplemented by reference TRBV28 and TRBJ1-1, the full variable domain reads DVKVTQSSRYLVKRTGEKVFLECVQDMDHENMFWYRQDPGLGLRLIYFSYDVKMKEKGDIPEGYSVSREKKERFSLILESASTNQTSMYLCASSTLNTGGAGTEAFFGQGTRLTVV.

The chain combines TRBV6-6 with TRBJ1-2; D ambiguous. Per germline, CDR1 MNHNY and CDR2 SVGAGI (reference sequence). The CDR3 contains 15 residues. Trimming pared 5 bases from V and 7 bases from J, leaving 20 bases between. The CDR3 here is CASSPLVLPTPGYTF. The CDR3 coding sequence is TGTGCCAGCAGTCCCTTGGTCCTACCCACGCCTGGCTACACCTTC.

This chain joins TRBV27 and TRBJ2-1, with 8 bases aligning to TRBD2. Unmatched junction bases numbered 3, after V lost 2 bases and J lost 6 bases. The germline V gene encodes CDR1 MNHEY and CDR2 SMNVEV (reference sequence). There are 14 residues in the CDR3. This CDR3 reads CASSLRREVNEQFF. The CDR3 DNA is TGTGCCAGCAGTTTAAGGCGGGAGGTCAATGAGCAGTTCTTC.

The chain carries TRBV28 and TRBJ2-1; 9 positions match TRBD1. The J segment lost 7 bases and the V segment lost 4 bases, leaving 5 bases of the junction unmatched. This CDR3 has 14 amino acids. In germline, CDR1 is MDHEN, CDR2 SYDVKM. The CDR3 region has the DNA TGTGCCAGCAGTTACAGGGGGCTTGTGAATGAGCAGTTCTTC. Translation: CASSYRGLVNEQFF.

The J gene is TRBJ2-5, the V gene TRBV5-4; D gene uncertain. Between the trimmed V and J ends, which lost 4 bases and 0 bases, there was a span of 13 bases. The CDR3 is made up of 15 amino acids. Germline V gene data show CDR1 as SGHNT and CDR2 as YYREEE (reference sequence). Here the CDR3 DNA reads TGTGCCAGCAGCCTCGACCTAACATACCAAGAGACCCAGTACTTC. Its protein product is CASSLDLTYQETQYF.

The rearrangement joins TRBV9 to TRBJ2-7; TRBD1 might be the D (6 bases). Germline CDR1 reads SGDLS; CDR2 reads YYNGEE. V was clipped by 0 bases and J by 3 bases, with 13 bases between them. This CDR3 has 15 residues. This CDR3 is CASSVGGTRNYEQYF. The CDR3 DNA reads TGTGCCAGCAGCGTAGGTGGGACACGAAACTACGAGCAGTACTTC. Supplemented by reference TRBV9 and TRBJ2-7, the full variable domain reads DSGVTQTPKHLITATGQRVTLRCSPRSGDLSVYWYQQSLDQGLQFLIQYYNGEERAKGNILERFSAQQFPDLHSELNLSSLELGDSALYFCASSVGGTRNYEQYFGPGTRLTVT.